This TCR beta chain was captured in a study of long-term antiretroviral therapy in people with HIV (dated by TCRdb to 2021 to 2024). With respect to the entire study: Collection of the earliest samples took place about a decade ahead of the 2015 WHO recommendation for immediate ART, at a time when ART was typically delayed until CD4 counts fell. This retrospective serial study examined whether starting ART and sustained HIV suppression were associated with changes in the composition and diversity of the TRB repertoire in peripheral blood. The cohort contributed about 190 cryopreserved PBMC samples from around 33 adults with confirmed HIV infection, collected serially over a mean of around 6 years (range 1-12). Of the roughly 27 participants with HIV, ten to eleven were female. No cross-contamination during QIAcube processing was seen in test extractions of a monoclonal T-cell line run alongside around 31 polyclonal samples. The study at large found these results: Starting ART was linked to a significant rise in TRB diversity, yet even with long-term ART the diversity remained significantly lower than in transplant donor controls. Because pre-ART samples had limited cell numbers, profiling was done on unsorted PBMC rather than on sorted CD4+ and CD8+ T cells. Compared with controls, HIV repertoires had narrower CDR3 length ranges, and the network structure pointed to an antigen-experienced repertoire that shifted only slightly toward naive after ART. Since PBMC availability was limited, sequencing covered only the TCR beta chain, with no alpha chain pairing. At every time point, the repertoire was dominated by expanded TRB clones first identified before ART initiation, although this dominance fluctuated and, in many PLHIV, declined after ART. Inferences about post-ART repertoire changes are limited because no data were available on ART adherence, viral resistance or therapy changes. The samples were dated from the mid-2000s to the late 2010s, and the ART regimens that were used may be less effective than current ART regimens.

About this clone itself: The antigen it binds to is not known. Qualities for individual bases were not recorded, and no much larger clone is one base off.

Inclusion was restricted to participants for whom at least one PBMC sample before ART initiation and at least two post-ART samples were available. All participants with HIV were treated in the United States of America. Before DNA extraction, cryopreserved samples of roughly 0.9-11 million PBMC were thawed and washed. At the time of the earliest PBMC sample, participants with HIV were aged between about 20 and 54 years. PBMC samples were contributed by each participant from 1-4 timepoints before ART initiation and 2-8 timepoints after ART initiation, with a median of 7 samples. For every participant, serial HIV viral load, CD4+ T-cell count, ART history and demographic data were obtained. Using a Qiagen kit on a QIAcube, genomic DNA was extracted from unsorted PBMC, with samples processed in batches of 12. The immunoSEQ hsTCRB v3.0 assay was used at survey level resolution to sequence the TRB variable region. The targeted TRB sequencing depth was about 35,000-55,000 T-cell genomes per sample. Pooled TRB libraries were sequenced on an Illumina MiSeq with a v3 150-cycle kit. Per the original workflow: Analysis of repertoires was carried out in R inside a reproducible Nextflow workflow spanning QC, data transformation and analysis. LymphoSeq2, an R package for exploring AIRR-Seq data, was used to implement the custom analyses. Four samples that produced fewer than 5000 total TRB sequences were removed, so 150 to 200 HIV repertoires were analyzed. Among the 188 retained HIV repertoires, roughly 60 were collected before ART initiation and fewer than 150 were collected after ART initiation. Repertoires were downsampled to 5000 TRB nucleotide sequences, and summary statistics were averaged over 100 downsampling iterations. The analysis kept only TRB sequences whose CDR3 regions were at least seven amino acids long. A Shannon entropy-derived clonality score and the Gini coefficient were used to measure diversity. Repertoire networks linked the top 5000 CDR3 amino acid sequences whenever two sequences differed by an edit distance of one. For TRB CDR3 amino acid sequences, antigen specificity groups and MHC restriction were predicted with GLIPH2. To flag known CMV, EBV, HIV or tissue antigen associations, CDR3 amino acid sequences were matched against VDJdb and McPAS-TCR. Pre-ART, post-ART and control groups were compared with Wilcoxon signed-rank tests and Holm-Bonferroni correction. TCRdb carries this immuneACCESS record with in-frame sequences only. Its versions omit some clonotypes, under half of them owing to an unresolved V gene in the studies checked, with the rest unexplained. For V, J and clone size, that table is used; D and trimming come from the DNA. In all, the sample holds more than 15,000 clones, and over 70% of those were seen once. In total, the top ten clones hold 13% to 15% of the sample.

CDR1 and CDR2 were assigned from the germline V gene as MGHRA and YSYEKL. V is reduced by 3 bases and J by 5 bases, leaving a spacing of 14 bases between them. The CDR3 measures 15 amino acids from cysteine to phenylalanine. This entry keeps only the CDR3 DNA: 45 bases, framed from base 1. The sequence came from a woman under 40 with HIV. The chain links TRBV4-1 with TRBJ2-1; TRBD1 is perhaps the D gene, given 5 matching bases. Here the sequenced sample was unsorted PBMCs, taken 2.9 years after starting antiretroviral therapy. For the CDR3, the sequence is CASSHDSPPNNEQFF. The DNA sequence is TGCGCCAGCAGCCATGACAGTCCCCCAAACAATGAGCAGTTCTTC.